The 27 T cell receptor beta chains reported below all come from one sample, sequenced in a study of OX40 agonist ivuxolimab in advanced cancers. Assay: immunoSEQ multiplex PCR; the TCRdb copy retains only in-frame clones and omits some. The sample has around 62,000 clones, 84% seen once. The specimen was CD4+ or CD8+ T cells sorted from blood, collected in a trial of the OX40 agonist ivuxolimab. These receptors all stem from an adult with an advanced solid tumor such as melanoma, head and neck, liver or kidney cancer.

The chain links TRBV19 to TRBJ1-5; a possible D gene is TRBD1 (5 bases). Germline V gene lookup returns CDR1 LNHDA and CDR2 SQIVND (reference sequence). The CDR3 consists of 13 residues. V was cut by 8 bases and J by 4 bases, with 12 bases left in between. The CDR3 loop reads CASQTGPNQPQHF. DNA of the CDR3: TGTGCCAGTCAAACAGGACCGAATCAGCCCCAGCATTTT.

The chain carries TRBV5-4 and TRBJ2-5; 9 positions agree with TRBD2. The germline V gene has CDR1 SGHNT and CDR2 YYREEE (reference sequence). This CDR3 spans 16 amino acids. V lost 5 bases and J lost 0; bases outside the gene matches: 8. The CDR3 DNA reads TGTGCCAGCAGTTCCAGACTAGCGGCGTACCAAGAGACCCAGTACTTC. This sequence encodes CASSSRLAAYQETQYF.

The CDR3 sequence: CASSLLSDREDYGYTF. The CDR3 DNA follows: TGCGCCAGCAGCTTGCTGTCTGACAGGGAAGATTATGGCTACACCTTC. This chain joins TRBV5-1 and TRBJ1-2; 7 bases are shared with TRBD1. The CDR3 totals 16 residues. Germline loops: CDR1 SGHRS, CDR2 YFSETQ. After removal of 1 base from V and 5 bases from J, the junction contained 11 bases not matched to a gene.

The chain has TRBV6-5 and TRBJ1-2, with 7 positions matching TRBD1. CDR3 length: 15 residues. Germline assignment: CDR1 MNHEY and CDR2 SVGAGI. After removal of 0 bases from V and 8 bases from J, the junction contained 9 bases not matched to a gene. This CDR3 is CASSYSTGSTSGYTF. CDR3 coding DNA: TGTGCCAGCAGTTACTCGACAGGGAGCACCAGCGGCTACACCTTC.

This chain uses TRBV7-2 with TRBJ2-2, with D perhaps matching TRBD2 (5 bases). The germline CDR1 and CDR2 sequences are SGHTA and FQGNSA. The CDR3 is made up of 13 amino acids. Trimming took 2 bases from V and 7 from J, leaving 8 bases between them. The CDR3 here is CASSLHRDGELFF. DNA of the CDR3: TGTGCCAGCAGCTTACACCGGGACGGGGAGCTGTTTTTT.

This chain connects TRBV6-5 to TRBJ1-6; D unresolved. This CDR3 is 15 amino acids long. Germline V lookup: CDR1 MNHEY, CDR2 SVGAGI. V shed 6 bases and J shed 7 bases, with 16 bases lying between them. DNA for the CDR3: TGTGCCAGCAGCCGTAAAGGACTCGCCAATTCACCCCTCCACTTT. Its protein is CASSRKGLANSPLHF.

V is TRBV4-1 and J is TRBJ1-4; 7 bases line up with TRBD1. Germline CDR1 MGHRA, CDR2 YSYEKL. The CDR3 has 15 amino acids. The V segment lost 1 base and the J segment 7 bases; nucleotides outside the gene matches: 6. The CDR3 DNA is TGCGCCAGCAGCCAAGTAGGGGGCCGGGGTGAAAAACTGTTTTTT. Translation gives CASSQVGGRGEKLFF.

This chain links TRBV19 with TRBJ1-1; TRBD1 agrees at 7 bases. Unmatched junction bases numbered 6, after V lost 1 base and J lost 1 base. This CDR3 contains 16 residues. Germline CDR1 LNHDA, CDR2 SQIVND (reference sequence). CDR3 in DNA: TGTGCCAGTAGTATAGGGACAGGTCTCCCGAACACTGAAGCTTTCTTT. Translating gives CASSIGTGLPNTEAFF.

The rearrangement links TRBV2 to TRBJ1-2; D is undetermined. With 7 bases removed from V and 9 bases from J, the gap between germline ends came to 15 bases. The CDR3 totals 12 residues. Germline CDR1 and CDR2: SNHLY and FYNNEI. Written as DNA, the CDR3 is TGTGCCAGCATACCGGGAGACCGAAGCTACACCTTC. This sequence encodes CASIPGDRSYTF.

The chain joins TRBV12-5 to TRBJ2-5; 7 nucleotides line up with TRBD1. V lost 4 bases to trimming and J lost 2 bases; unmatched junction nucleotides: 22. Germline CDR1 reads LGHNT; CDR2 reads FRNRAP. The CDR3 runs 20 residues. CDR3 nucleotide sequence: TGTGCTAGTGGTTCCCAGCCGTTTGTTCGTACAGGGGCAATTCAAGAGACCCAGTACTTC. This gives the protein CASGSQPFVRTGAIQETQYF.

The chain joins TRBV19 to TRBJ2-5, with TRBD1 matching over 7 bases. CDR3 size: 14 residues. The J segment lost 2 bases and the V segment lost 2 bases, leaving 2 bases of the junction unmatched. Germline V gives CDR1 LNHDA, CDR2 SQIVND (reference sequence). The CDR3 spells CASSIQGVQETQYF. The DNA for the CDR3 is TGTGCCAGTAGTATACAGGGGGTACAAGAGACCCAGTACTTC.

V is TRBV11-2 and J is TRBJ2-6; D is undetermined. V lost 1 base to trimming and J lost 2 bases, with 9 bases between them. There are 16 residues in the CDR3. CDR1 is SGHAT and CDR2 is FQNNGV in the germline V gene. This CDR3 reads CASSLGAGPGANVLTF. CDR3 bases: TGTGCCAGCAGCTTAGGAGCCGGGCCTGGGGCCAACGTCCTGACTTTC.

The genes are TRBV28 and TRBJ1-5; no reliable D call. V gave up 2 bases and J gave up 15 bases, with 14 bases separating them. The CDR3 is 12 residues long. Germline V lookup: CDR1 MDHEN, CDR2 SYDVKM. DNA for the CDR3: TGTGCCAGCAGTTTAGGAGAGACGCTTGGGCATTTT. Translating gives CASSLGETLGHF.

The DNA of the CDR3 is TGTGCCAGCAGCTTAGTTTTGGATTCACCCCTCCACTTT. Amino acid sequence: CASSLVLDSPLHF. The rearrangement links TRBV11-2 to TRBJ1-6; D remains ambiguous. The CDR3 is 13 residues long. Germline CDR1 and CDR2: SGHAT and FQNNGV. The V end was cut by 1 base, the J end by 8 bases, with 6 bases between.

The chain carries TRBV7-2 and TRBJ1-6; no clear D gene. In germline, CDR1 is SGHTA, CDR2 FQGNSA. V shed 5 bases and J shed 7 bases, with 6 bases lying between them. The CDR3 totals 12 residues. CDR3 DNA: TGTGCCAGCAGCGCACAAAATTCACCCCTCCACTTT. It translates to CASSAQNSPLHF.

This clone has a single count. The chain employs TRBV6-6 and TRBJ1-3; D is perhaps TRBD1 (6 bases). The CDR3 contains 15 residues. Germline V lookup: CDR1 MNHNY, CDR2 SVGAGI (reference sequence). Deletions cut 7 bases from V and 4 bases from J, with 17 bases between. The DNA of the CDR3 is TGTGCCAGCACCACCTACAGGGTTCGCGGAAACACCATATATTTT. The encoded protein is CASTTYRVRGNTIYF.

The rearrangement links TRBV6-5 to TRBJ1-1; 7 bases are a match to TRBD1. This CDR3 is 15 amino acids long. The germline gives CDR1 MNHEY, CDR2 SVGAGI. The J segment lost 6 bases and the V segment lost 0 bases, leaving 7 bases of the junction unmatched. CDR3 DNA: TGTGCCAGCAGTTACTCGGAGACAGGGCATTCTGAAGCTTTCTTT. This translates into CASSYSETGHSEAFF.

This clone was counted only a few times. V usage is TRBV14 and J usage is TRBJ2-2; no reliable D call. V shed 3 bases and J shed 5 bases, with 7 bases lying between them. This CDR3 contains 13 residues. The germline gives CDR1 SGHDN, CDR2 FVKESK. This chain's CDR3 is CASSQWPTGELFF. For the CDR3, the DNA is TGTGCCAGCAGCCAGTGGCCAACCGGGGAGCTGTTTTTT.

The chain couples TRBV10-3 to TRBJ1-2; perhaps TRBD1 as D (6 bases). Trimming left V 2 bases short and J 5 bases short, with 12 bases between. The CDR3 has 14 amino acids. Germline V gives CDR1 ENHRY, CDR2 SYGVKD. The CDR3 DNA sequence: TGTGCCATCAGTGAGGGGGGGGCCGGGTATGGCTACACCTTC. Its translation: CAISEGGAGYGYTF.

V usage is TRBV6-5 and J usage is TRBJ1-2, with 7 positions matching TRBD1. V shed 8 bases, J shed 7 bases, and the junction held 13 bases outside the gene matches. This CDR3 spans 14 amino acids. Germline V CDR1 and CDR2: MNHEY, SVGAGI. CDR3 nucleotide sequence: TGTGCCAGCGGGAGACAGGGTAGAATTCCTGGCTACACCTTC. This translates into CASGRQGRIPGYTF.

The chain links TRBV7-9 to TRBJ2-2; D remains ambiguous. This CDR3 has 16 amino acids. V lost 5 bases and J lost 1, with 14 bases in between. CDR1 SEHNR and CDR2 FQNEAQ come from the germline V gene (reference sequence). The CDR3 nucleotides are TGTGCCAGCAGCCCACCGCTTCGAGTGAACACCGGGGAGCTGTTTTTT. This gives the protein CASSPPLRVNTGELFF.

V usage is TRBV18 and J usage is TRBJ1-1; tentatively, D is TRBD1 (5 bases). Germline loops: CDR1 KGHSH, CDR2 LQKENI. CDR3 length: 14 amino acids. V dropped 6 bases and J dropped 3 bases, with 14 bases sitting between them. DNA for the CDR3: TGTGCCAGCTCGGGCGTGGGGGGAGACACTGAAGCTTTCTTT. It translates to CASSGVGGDTEAFF.

This rearrangement joins TRBV7-6 to TRBJ2-1; 13 nucleotides agree with TRBD2. Germline CDR1 reads SGHVS; CDR2 reads FNYEAQ. Unmatched junction bases numbered 6, after V lost 6 bases and J lost 7 bases. The CDR3 is 15 amino acids. CDR3 in amino acids: CASRPTSGGGNEQFF. DNA of the CDR3: TGTGCCAGCAGACCAACTAGCGGGGGGGGGAATGAGCAGTTCTTC.

In DNA form, the CDR3 reads TGTGCCAGCAGTTTCGGCAGGGGGTCAACACCCCTCCACTTT. This translates into CASSFGRGSTPLHF. The chain is built from TRBV28 and TRBJ1-6; 7 nucleotides agree with TRBD1. CDR3 length: 14 residues. The germline CDR1 and CDR2 sequences are MDHEN and SYDVKM. V trimming: 3 bases; J trimming: 11 bases; junction bases outside the gene matches: 7.

V is TRBV7-9 and J is TRBJ2-7; D call uncertain. The CDR3 totals 12 residues. V lost 5 bases, J lost 3 bases, and 8 bases lay in between. The germline gives CDR1 SEHNR, CDR2 FQNEAQ (reference sequence). The CDR3 protein is CASSVDIYEQYF. As DNA, the CDR3 is TGTGCCAGCAGCGTGGATATCTACGAGCAGTACTTC.

This clone occurred once. This chain links TRBV11-2 with TRBJ1-1, with a possible D match to TRBD1 (5 bases). Per the germline V gene, CDR1 is SGHAT and CDR2 is FQNNGV. The CDR3 loop spans 13 amino acids. V was clipped by 0 bases and J by 9 bases, with 11 bases between them. CDR3 in amino acids: CASSLETVNKAFF. Here the CDR3 DNA reads TGTGCCAGCAGCTTAGAGACAGTTAATAAAGCTTTCTTT.

V is TRBV19 and J is TRBJ2-3; 9 bases are shared with TRBD1. Trimming removed 5 bases from V and 5 bases from J; junction bases left unmatched: 11. Per germline, CDR1 LNHDA and CDR2 SQIVND (reference sequence). This CDR3 has 16 amino acids. The CDR3 bases are TGTGCCAGTAGTGCGGACAGGGGCCGTGGGGGAGATACGCAGTATTTT. Translated, it gives CASSADRGRGGDTQYF.